Following are 16 T cell receptor beta chains from one sample sequenced in a study of blood T cell repertoires in COVID-19. Generated by immunoSEQ multiplex PCR, the TCRdb table keeps only in-frame clones and is missing some. The data contain approximately 220,000 clones, roughly 80% of them seen just once; the ten biggest clones take up about 1.3%. Sequencing was performed on PBMCs or T cells enriched from blood (not recorded which). These receptors were taken from a woman aged 35 to 49 with acute COVID-19.

The V and J genes are TRBV18 and TRBJ2-2; weak D call: TRBD1 (5 bases). V lost 3 bases and J lost 5, with 13 bases in between. The CDR3 consists of 15 residues. Germline lookup yields CDR1 KGHSH and CDR2 LQKENI. As DNA, the CDR3 is TGTGCCAGCTCACCGGCAAGGGGAAAGACCGGGGAGCTGTTTTTT. It yields the protein CASSPARGKTGELFF. Full variable domain (outside the CDR3, taken from reference TRBV18 and TRBJ2-2): NAGVMQNPRHLVRRRGQEARLRCSPMKGHSHVYWYRQLPEEGLKFMVYLQKENIIDESGMPKERFSAEFPKEGPSILRIQQVVRGDSAAYFCASSPARGKTGELFFGEGSRLTVL.

V gene TRBV28 combines with J gene TRBJ1-1, with TRBD1 as a possible D gene (5 bases). V gave up 2 bases and J gave up 8 bases, with 18 bases separating them. This CDR3 has 15 amino acids. The V gene's germline CDR1 is MDHEN and CDR2 SYDVKM. For the CDR3, the DNA is TGTGCCAGCAGTTTAAGCCGAGGTGGGGGGATCGAAGCTTTCTTT. This sequence encodes CASSLSRGGGIEAFF.

This clone was detected only once. This sequence joins TRBV5-5 and TRBJ2-7; TRBD1 matches at 8 bases. Unmatched junction bases numbered 5, after V lost 2 bases and J lost 7 bases. This CDR3 has 13 amino acids. Germline CDR1 and CDR2: SGHKS and YYEKEE (reference sequence). The CDR3 loop reads CASSFPDREEQYF. The CDR3 coding sequence is TGTGCCAGCAGCTTCCCGGACAGGGAAGAGCAGTACTTC.

The chain has TRBV10-3 and TRBJ2-5; TRBD2 agrees at 7 bases. Trimming cost V 3 bases and J 0 bases; bases outside gene matches: 4. Germline CDR1 and CDR2: ENHRY and SYGVKD. The CDR3 spans 15 residues. The CDR3 spells CAISDGGGNQETQYF. CDR3 DNA: TGTGCCATCAGTGACGGGGGAGGGAACCAAGAGACCCAGTACTTC.

In this sample, this clone turned up once. The chain couples TRBV27 to TRBJ1-5; 9 positions agree with TRBD1. This CDR3 is built from 14 residues. The V gene's germline CDR1 is MNHEY and CDR2 SMNVEV (reference sequence). V was clipped by 3 bases and J by 6 bases; unmatched bases: 3. The CDR3 protein is CASSFRTGVQPQHF. Here the CDR3 DNA reads TGTGCCAGCAGTTTCCGGACAGGGGTTCAGCCCCAGCATTTT.

This clone came up once. This sequence joins TRBV3-1 (or the pseudogene TRBV3-2) and TRBJ1-2, with D perhaps matching TRBD1 (6 bases). From germline, CDR1 is LGHDT and CDR2 YNNKEL (reference sequence). This CDR3 is 15 amino acids long. Trimming removed 8 bases from V and 1 base from J, with 17 bases in between. CDR3 region: CASLGGAEGNYGYTF. CDR3 bases: TGTGCCAGCCTGGGGGGGGCCGAGGGTAACTATGGCTACACCTTC.

The chain has TRBV29-1 and TRBJ2-7, with D unclear. CDR1 and CDR2 from the germline V gene are SQVTM and ANQGSEA. This CDR3 spans 13 amino acids. The DNA of the CDR3 is TGCAGTATCTCCTTATCTGCGGACTACGAGCAGTACTTC. It specifies CSISLSADYEQYF.

As to this clone: One end of the junction is discordant with germline, which a read error may explain. The gene calls are TRBV7-2 and TRBJ2-3; 14 bases map to TRBD2. Germline V CDR1 and CDR2: SGHTA, FQGNSA. The CDR3 contains 15 residues. The CDR3 DNA reads as TGTGCCAGCAGGTTAGGACTAGCGGGGGGAGATACGCAGTATTTT. This encodes CASRLGLAGGDTQYF.

This clone was detected a few times. The rearrangement uses TRBV7-2 and TRBJ1-4, with 11 bases fitting TRBD1. CDR1 is SGHTA, CDR2 FQGNSA, per germline. The CDR3 has 14 amino acids. The ends lost 5 bases at V and 8 bases at J; junction bases unmatched: 4. The CDR3 protein is CASSQGQGGEKLFF. The CDR3 DNA reads as TGTGCCAGCAGCCAGGGACAGGGGGGCGAAAAACTGTTTTTT. Looking up the rest from reference TRBV7-2 and TRBJ1-4 gives the full variable domain: GAGVSQSPSNKVTEKGKDVELRCDPISGHTALYWYRQSLGQGLEFLIYFQGNSAPDKSGLPSDRFSAERTGGSVSTLTIQRTQQEDSAVYLCASSQGQGGEKLFFGSGTQLSVL.

The chain is built from TRBV3-1 (or the pseudogene TRBV3-2) and TRBJ2-4, with a possible D match to TRBD1 (5 bases). Germline CDR1 LGHDT, CDR2 YNNKEL (reference sequence). The CDR3 has 16 residues. V was cut by 4 bases and J by 0 bases, with 13 bases left in between. CDR3 sequence (DNA): TGTGCCAGCAGCCCCGACAGTTCTTTAGCCAAAAACATTCAGTACTTC. Translated, it gives CASSPDSSLAKNIQYF.

The DNA for the CDR3 is TGTGCCAGCAGCGGTGGGACAGCCTCTGGAAACACCATATATTTT. It is translated as CASSGGTASGNTIYF. The chain combines TRBV13 with TRBJ1-3, with 7 bases lining up with TRBD1. Germline assignment: CDR1 PRHDT and CDR2 FYEKMQ (reference sequence). This CDR3 region has 15 residues. After removal of 5 bases from V and 0 bases from J, the junction contained 4 bases not matched to a gene.

The chain links TRBV28 to TRBJ1-6, with 9 positions matching TRBD1. Germline-derived CDR1 and CDR2 are MDHEN and SYDVKM. CDR3 length equals 15 residues. With 6 bases clipped from V and 7 bases from J, the junction kept 7 bases outside the gene matches. This CDR3 reads CASRNRDRANSPLHF. The CDR3 DNA reads as TGTGCCAGCAGGAACCGGGACAGGGCAAATTCACCCCTCCACTTT.

The chain has TRBV28 and TRBJ1-1, with 8 bases lining up with TRBD1. Germline CDR1 and CDR2: MDHEN and SYDVKM. CDR3 length: 16 amino acids. The junction had 4 bases not matched to a gene; V was cut back by 1 base and J by 0 bases. CDR3 loop: CASSLYRGKMNTEAFF. The CDR3 nucleotides are TGTGCCAGCAGTTTATACAGGGGGAAAATGAACACTGAAGCTTTCTTT.

The rearrangement joins TRBV5-1 to TRBJ2-7; 7 nucleotides agree with TRBD2. Germline V lookup: CDR1 SGHRS, CDR2 YFSETQ. This CDR3 region has 15 residues. Germline trimming cut 0 bases from V and 0 bases from J; bases unmatched to any gene: 3. The CDR3 reads CASSLGRGSSYEQYF. DNA for the CDR3: TGCGCCAGCAGCTTGGGGCGGGGGAGCTCCTACGAGCAGTACTTC.

As DNA, the CDR3 is TGTGCCAGCAGCCCCGGGACTAGCGTTTACAATGAGCAGTTCTTC. This sequence encodes CASSPGTSVYNEQFF. The chain carries TRBV5-4 and TRBJ2-1, with 10 bases lining up with TRBD2. Germline-derived CDR1 and CDR2 are SGHNT and YYREEE (reference sequence). The CDR3 has 15 amino acids. V dropped 4 bases and J dropped 4; count of bases not matched to a gene: 5.

The chain uses TRBV30 and TRBJ2-1, with TRBD2 matching 8 bases. Germline V gene lookup returns CDR1 GTSNPN and CDR2 SVGIG (reference sequence). This CDR3 has 15 amino acids. The V segment lost 0 bases and the J segment 4 bases; nucleotides outside the gene matches: 5. CDR3 DNA sequence: TGTGCCTGGAGTGTAGACGGGACTAGGTACAATGAGCAGTTCTTC. Protein: CAWSVDGTRYNEQFF.